The 9 T cell receptor beta chains reported below all come from one sample, sequenced in a study of glioma-infiltrating T cells. Amplification of TCR alpha and beta CDR3 regions from RNA used iRepertoire nested multiplex PCR. TCRdb redid the calling of the multiplex PCR reads with MiXCR, one entry per CDR3 protein. The sample lists around 100,000 distinct CDR3 sequences, 29% seen once, with 40% to 55% in the top ten. The specimen sequenced was glioma tissue, nonneoplastic brain tissue, or PBMCs (not recorded which). The receptor source for this set is a human donor with low-grade glioma or glioblastoma, undergoing nonglioma brain surgery, or in good health (not recorded which).

In the case of this clonotype: A junction end diverges from the germline sequence, so it may reflect a read error. The chain carries TRBV12-5 and TRBJ2-1; D is unclear. CDR1 is LGHNT and CDR2 is FRNRAP in the germline V gene. The CDR3 spans 14 residues. CDR3 protein: CANGLMNAENEQFF. CDR3 bases: TGTGCTAATGGTTTGATGAATGCCGAGAATGAGCAGTTCTTC.

This clonotype was picked up a small number of times. The gene calls are TRBV3-1 and TRBJ2-4; D is possibly TRBD2 (5 bases). The germline V gene encodes CDR1 LGHDT and CDR2 YNNKEL (reference sequence). The length of the CDR3 is 15 residues. With 4 bases removed from V and 1 base from J, the gap between germline ends came to 11 bases. The CDR3 loop is CASSRGATAKNIQYF. CDR3 DNA sequence: TGTGCCAGCAGCCGGGGAGCTACGGCCAAAAACATTCAGTACTTC.

This clonotype showed up many times. The chain joins TRBV24-1 to TRBJ2-5, with 7 bases identical to TRBD1. CDR3 length: 16 residues. The V and J ends lost 3 bases and 4 bases, in that order; junction bases with no gene match: 10. The germline V gene encodes CDR1 KGHDR and CDR2 SFDVKD. The CDR3 here is CATSDNRDRRGETQYF. The CDR3 DNA sequence: TGTGCCACCAGTGATAACCGGGACAGAAGGGGAGAGACCCAGTACTTC.

A word on this clonotype: This may be a read error: a much more frequent sequence differs by one nucleotide. The CDR3: CASRTSGGAFDTQCF. DNA for the CDR3: TGTGCCAGCAGGACTAGCGGGGGGGCCTTTGATACGCAGTGTTTT. V gene TRBV19 combines with J gene TRBJ2-3; TRBD2 aligns across 15 bases. The CDR3 sequence is 15 residues long. From germline, CDR1 is LNHDA and CDR2 SQIVND (reference sequence).

At least ten counts were recorded for this clonotype. This rearrangement joins TRBV7-2 to TRBJ1-2; perhaps TRBD1 as D (5 bases). Per germline, CDR1 SGHTA and CDR2 FQGNSA. The ends were cut back, 1 base at V and 7 bases at J, with 13 bases in the middle. The CDR3 runs to 14 residues. The CDR3 loop reads CASSLGGEGIGYTF. The CDR3 DNA follows: TGTGCCAGCAGCTTAGGGGGGGAAGGTATTGGCTACACCTTC.

The rearrangement links TRBV7-3 to TRBJ2-3, with 10 bases fitting TRBD2. The J segment lost 5 bases and the V segment lost 3 bases, leaving 8 bases of the junction unmatched. Germline CDR1 is SGHTA and CDR2 is FQGTGA. CDR3 length: 16 amino acids. CDR3: CASSLASGSPLDTQYF. The DNA of the CDR3 is TGTGCCAGCAGCTTGGCTAGCGGGAGCCCATTAGATACGCAGTATTTT.

The genes are TRBV27 and TRBJ2-3; 13 positions agree with TRBD2. V dropped 6 bases and J dropped 4; count of bases not matched to a gene: 7. Germline values: CDR1 MNHEY, CDR2 SMNVEV (reference sequence). This CDR3 comprises 16 residues. CDR3 sequence (DNA): TGTGCCAGCAGCCCAACTAGCGGGGGGGCATCAGATACGCAGTATTTT. Residues: CASSPTSGGASDTQYF.

This sequence joins TRBV3-1 and TRBJ2-7; 9 bases are shared with TRBD1. The V gene's germline CDR1 is LGHDT and CDR2 YNNKEL (reference sequence). The junction had 8 bases not matched to a gene; V was cut back by 2 bases and J by 3 bases. The CDR3 extends over 16 amino acids. The chain's CDR3 is CASSQTVPGQGYEQYF. In DNA, the CDR3 is TGTGCCAGCAGCCAAACAGTCCCGGGACAGGGCTACGAGCAGTACTTC.

The table lists this clonotype with a few counts. The rearrangement joins TRBV6-4 to TRBJ2-2; no clear D. Germline V lookup: CDR1 MRHNA, CDR2 SNTAGT. The CDR3 runs 15 residues. Trimming took off 5 bases at V and 4 bases at J, with 14 bases between the two ends. In DNA, the CDR3 is TGTGCCAGCAGTCCCGCCGGGCAGATCACCGGGGAGCTGTTTTTT. Its translation: CASSPAGQITGELFF.